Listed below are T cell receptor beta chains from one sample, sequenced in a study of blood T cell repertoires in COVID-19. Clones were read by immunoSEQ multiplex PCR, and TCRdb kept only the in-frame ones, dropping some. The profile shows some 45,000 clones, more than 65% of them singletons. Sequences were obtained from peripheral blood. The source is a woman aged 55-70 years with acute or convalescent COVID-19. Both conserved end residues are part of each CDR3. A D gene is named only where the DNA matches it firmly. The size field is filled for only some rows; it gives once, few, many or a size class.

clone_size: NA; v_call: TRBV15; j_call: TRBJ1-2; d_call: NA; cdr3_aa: CATSRDQDYGYTF; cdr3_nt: TGTGCCACCAGCAGAGATCAGGACTATGGCTACACCTTC
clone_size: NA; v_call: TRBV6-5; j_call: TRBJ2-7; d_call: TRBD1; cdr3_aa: CASKADRGPTYEQYF; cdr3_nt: TGTGCCAGCAAGGCAGACAGGGGCCCCACCTACGAGCAGTACTTC
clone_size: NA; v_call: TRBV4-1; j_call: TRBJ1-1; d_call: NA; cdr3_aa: CASSQPLGTEAFF; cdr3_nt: TGCGCCAGCAGCCAACCCCTCGGCACTGAAGCTTTCTTT
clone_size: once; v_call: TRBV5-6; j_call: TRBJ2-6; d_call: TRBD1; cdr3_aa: CASSEDRGALQANVLTF; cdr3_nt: TGTGCCAGCAGCGAGGACAGGGGGGCGCTTCAGGCCAACGTCCTGACTTTC
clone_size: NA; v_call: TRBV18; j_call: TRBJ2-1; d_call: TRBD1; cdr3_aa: CASSLGQGAYNEQFF; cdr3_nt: TGTGCCAGCTCACTGGGACAGGGGGCCTACAATGAGCAGTTCTTC
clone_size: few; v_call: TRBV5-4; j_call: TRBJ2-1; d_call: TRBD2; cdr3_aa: CASSSGTSGAYNEQFF; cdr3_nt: TGTGCCAGCAGCTCCGGGACTAGCGGAGCCTACAATGAGCAGTTCTTC
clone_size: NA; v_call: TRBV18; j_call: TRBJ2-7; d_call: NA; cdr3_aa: CASSLTRGPSYEQYF; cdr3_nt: TGTGCCAGCTCACTCACCAGGGGCCCCTCCTACGAGCAGTACTTC
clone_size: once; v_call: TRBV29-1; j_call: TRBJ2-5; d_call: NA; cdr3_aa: CSRGGARQETQYF; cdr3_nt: TGCAGCCGTGGAGGGGCCCGCCAAGAGACCCAGTACTTC
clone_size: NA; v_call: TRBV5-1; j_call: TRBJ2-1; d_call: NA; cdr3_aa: CASSFGGPVHEQFF; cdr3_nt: TGCGCCAGCAGCTTTGGAGGGCCTGTCCATGAGCAGTTCTTC
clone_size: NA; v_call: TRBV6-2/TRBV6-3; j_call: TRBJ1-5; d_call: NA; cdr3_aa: CASSTGTLSSNQPQHF; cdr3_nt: TGTGCCAGCAGTACAGGGACACTCTCTAGCAATCAGCCCCAGCATTTT
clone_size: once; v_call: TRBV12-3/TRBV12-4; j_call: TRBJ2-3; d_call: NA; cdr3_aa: CASSSPGADTQYF; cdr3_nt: TGTGCCAGCAGTTCCCCCGGGGCAGATACGCAGTATTTT
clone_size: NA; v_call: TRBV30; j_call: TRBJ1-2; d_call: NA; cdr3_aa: CAWTADSYGYTF; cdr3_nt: TGTGCCTGGACCGCGGACAGCTATGGCTACACCTTC
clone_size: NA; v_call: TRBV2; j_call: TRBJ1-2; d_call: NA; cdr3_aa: CASSVIGGAGYTF; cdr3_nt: TGTGCCAGCAGTGTTATAGGAGGGGCTGGCTACACCTTC